The 29 T cell receptor beta chains in this list originate from one sample, sequenced in a study of a mutant IDH1 vaccine in newly diagnosed glioma. TCRdb's copy holds only in-frame clones and misses some; the assay was immunoSEQ multiplex PCR. Of approximately 61,000 clones in the sample, about four fifths were seen once. These receptors' targets are unknown. Noted time point: week 11, during vaccination. Every vaccination contained 300 ug of the mutant IDH1 20-mer peptide and was paired with topical imiquimod. This material consisted of PBMCs, taken from a glioma patient whose treatment included an IDH1 peptide vaccine. The receptors shown here come from a man aged 45-65 years with glioma.

The V and J genes are TRBV5-4 and TRBJ2-3; D not resolved. The V gene's germline CDR1 is SGHNT and CDR2 YYREEE (reference sequence). The CDR3 length is 15 residues. V shed 0 bases and J shed 2 bases, with 10 bases lying between them. CDR3 sequence reads: CASSLDQSPTDTQYF. CDR3 sequence (DNA): TGTGCCAGCAGCTTGGACCAGAGCCCCACAGATACGCAGTATTTT.

This clone was seen only a few times. This rearrangement joins TRBV28 to TRBJ1-5; possible D gene TRBD1, 5 bases. Germline values: CDR1 MDHEN, CDR2 SYDVKM. Trimming stripped 3 bases from V and 5 bases from J, with 17 bases between. The CDR3 covers 16 residues. CDR3 sequence (DNA): TGTGCCAGCAGTTTTATGTGGCAGGGAGGGGATCAGCCCCAGCATTTT. Its translation: CASSFMWQGGDQPQHF.

The chain couples TRBV9 to TRBJ1-3, with D possibly TRBD1 on 6 matching bases. The germline CDR1 and CDR2 sequences are SGDLS and YYNGEE. The CDR3 sequence is 16 residues long. Between the trimmed V and J ends, which lost 0 bases and 4 bases, there was a span of 14 bases. The CDR3 coding sequence is TGTGCCAGCAGCGTAGATCCGGGACAAACAGGAAACACCATATATTTT. It is translated as CASSVDPGQTGNTIYF.

This chain uses TRBV29-1 with TRBJ2-7; TRBD1 might be the D (6 bases). CDR1 and CDR2 from the germline V gene are SQVTM and ANQGSEA. The V gene lost 1 base and the J gene lost 3 bases, with 13 bases spanning the gap. The CDR3 has 14 residues. In nucleotides, the CDR3 is TGCAGCGTTGAAGTCCGGGACAAAAACTACGAGCAGTACTTC. The encoded protein is CSVEVRDKNYEQYF.

The chain uses TRBV5-1 and TRBJ1-1; no reliable D call. CDR1 and CDR2 from the germline V gene are SGHRS and YFSETQ. This CDR3 has 16 amino acids. V lost 0 bases, J lost 0 bases, and 12 bases lay in between. The CDR3 nucleotides read TGCGCCAGCAGCTTGGAGGCCAGCCCTTTGAACACTGAAGCTTTCTTT. Translating gives CASSLEASPLNTEAFF.

This chain joins TRBV5-8 and TRBJ2-1; TRBD1 matches 8 bases. J lost 2 bases, V lost 6 bases, and 4 bases had no gene match. Germline CDR1 is SGHTS and CDR2 is YDEGEE. This CDR3 is built from 14 residues. Written as DNA, the CDR3 is TGTGCCAGCATGGGACAGGCCGCCTACAATGAGCAGTTCTTC. This encodes CASMGQAAYNEQFF.

The rearrangement uses TRBV25-1 and TRBJ1-3, with D perhaps matching TRBD1 (5 bases). The CDR3 has 15 amino acids. CDR1 MGHDK and CDR2 SYGVNS come from the germline V gene. The germline V and J ends were trimmed by 6 bases and 4 bases, with 16 bases remaining between them. The CDR3 DNA reads TGTGCCAGCAGCAAACCCGACAGCGCGGGAAACACCATATATTTT. It translates to CASSKPDSAGNTIYF.

V usage is TRBV7-8 and J usage is TRBJ2-7; 11 bases line up with TRBD1. V lost 5 bases, J lost 4 bases, and 4 bases stayed unmatched. CDR3 length equals 14 residues. Per the germline V gene, CDR1 is SGHVS and CDR2 is FQNEAQ. DNA for the CDR3: TGTGCCAGCAGCCGGGGACAGGGGGTTTACGAGCAGTACTTC. It translates to CASSRGQGVYEQYF.

The genes are TRBV29-1 and TRBJ2-3, with D unclear. The CDR3 spans 12 residues. The ends were cut back, 5 bases at V and 0 bases at J, with 6 bases in the middle. Germline V CDR1 and CDR2: SQVTM, ANQGSEA. The CDR3 is CSVSTSTDTQYF. The CDR3 DNA reads TGCAGCGTTTCCACTAGCACAGATACGCAGTATTTT.

The V call is TRBV9, the J call TRBJ2-7; D possibly uses TRBD1 or TRBD2 (5 bases each). Trimming removed 4 bases from V and 3 bases from J, with 8 bases in between. Germline assignment: CDR1 SGDLS and CDR2 YYNGEE. The CDR3 contains 12 residues. CDR3: CASSWDLYEQYF. The CDR3 coding sequence is TGTGCCAGCAGCTGGGACCTCTACGAGCAGTACTTC. The full variable domain, with the rest looked up from reference TRBV9 and TRBJ2-7, is DSGVTQTPKHLITATGQRVTLRCSPRSGDLSVYWYQQSLDQGLQFLIQYYNGEERAKGNILERFSAQQFPDLHSELNLSSLELGDSALYFCASSWDLYEQYFGPGTRLTVT.

V is TRBV7-9 and J is TRBJ1-6; tentative D call: TRBD1 (6 bases). Germline V gives CDR1 SEHNR, CDR2 FQNEAQ (reference sequence). CDR3 length equals 15 residues. With 0 bases removed from V and 10 bases from J, the gap between germline ends came to 13 bases. The CDR3 loop reads CASSLARQGHSPLHF. CDR3 nucleotides: TGTGCCAGCAGCTTAGCCCGGCAGGGACACTCACCCCTCCACTTT.

The chain joins TRBV7-2 to TRBJ2-1; 7 nucleotides align to TRBD2. Per the germline V gene, CDR1 is SGHTA and CDR2 is FQGNSA. This CDR3 is 16 amino acids long. V shed 7 bases, J shed 4 bases, and the junction held 13 bases outside the gene matches. The CDR3 DNA reads TGTGCCAGCACCCTCCCGGCTAGCGGAATATACAATGAGCAGTTCTTC. Its translation is CASTLPASGIYNEQFF. The complete variable domain, with remaining parts taken from reference TRBV7-2 and TRBJ2-1, reads GAGVSQSPSNKVTEKGKDVELRCDPISGHTALYWYRQSLGQGLEFLIYFQGNSAPDKSGLPSDRFSAERTGGSVSTLTIQRTQQEDSAVYLCASTLPASGIYNEQFFGPGTRLTVL.

Here the CDR3 DNA reads TGTGCCAGCAGTTCCCATCTATACGGGAGCTCCTACGAGCAGTACTTC. As protein: CASSSHLYGSSYEQYF. The chain employs TRBV6-6 and TRBJ2-7; D may be TRBD2 (6 bases). This CDR3 has 16 residues. Between the trimmed V and J ends, which lost 4 bases and 0 bases, there was a span of 16 bases. Germline V gene data show CDR1 as MNHNY and CDR2 as SVGAGI (reference sequence).

This chain connects TRBV11-2 to TRBJ2-5; 7 nucleotides match TRBD2. V lost 1 base, J lost 4 bases, and 15 bases stayed unmatched. Germline CDR1 and CDR2: SGHAT and FQNNGV. This CDR3 is 18 amino acids long. DNA for the CDR3: TGTGCCAGCAGCTTAGGACGAGTGGCTAGCGGAAGGCGAGAGACCCAGTACTTC. Protein: CASSLGRVASGRRETQYF.

A few counts support this clone. The V call is TRBV14, the J call TRBJ1-6; a weak D match, TRBD1 (5 bases). The CDR3 totals 13 residues. Germline V gives CDR1 SGHDN, CDR2 FVKESK. Trimming took 1 base from V and 9 from J, leaving 7 bases between them. The CDR3 sequence: CASSQGGPSPLHF. DNA for the CDR3: TGTGCCAGCAGCCAAGGGGGACCTTCACCCCTCCACTTT. Using reference TRBV14 and TRBJ1-6 for the parts outside the CDR3, the full variable domain is EAGVTQFPSHSVIEKGQTVTLRCDPISGHDNLYWYRRVMGKEIKFLLHFVKESKQDESGMPNNRFLAERTGGTYSTLKVQPAELEDSGVYFCASSQGGPSPLHFGNGTRLTVT.

The chain has TRBV29-1 and TRBJ2-7, with unresolved D. Deletions cut 6 bases from V and 0 bases from J, with 15 bases between. From germline, CDR1 is SQVTM and CDR2 ANQGSEA. The CDR3 consists of 14 residues. CDR3 bases: TGCAGCGTGACCAGGCAGAAAACCTCCTACGAGCAGTACTTC. Translation gives CSVTRQKTSYEQYF.

This clone was counted between two and nine times. The gene calls are TRBV11-3 and TRBJ1-1; D not certain. V lost 5 bases, J lost 1 base, and 8 bases lay in between. The length of the CDR3 is 13 residues. Germline loops: CDR1 SGHNT, CDR2 YENEEA. The CDR3 protein is CASSVVANTEAFF. The DNA for the CDR3 is TGTGCCAGCAGCGTAGTGGCGAACACTGAAGCTTTCTTT. The full variable domain, its missing parts supplied by reference TRBV11-3 and TRBJ1-1, is EAGVVQSPRYKIIEKKQPVAFWCNPISGHNTLYWYLQNLGQGPELLIRYENEEAVDDSQLPKDRFSAERLKGVDSTLKIQPAELGDSAVYLCASSVVANTEAFFGQGTRLTVV.

The rearrangement links TRBV2 to TRBJ2-7; the D gene is possibly TRBD2 (6 bases). Trimming shortened V by 9 bases and J by 3 bases, and 15 bases separated the two germline ends. This CDR3 is 13 amino acids long. The germline V gene has CDR1 SNHLY and CDR2 FYNNEI. For the CDR3, the DNA is TGTGCCAGTACCTTTGGCGGGAACTACGAGCAGTACTTC. This sequence encodes CASTFGGNYEQYF.

This clone was counted a single time. The rearrangement joins TRBV21-1 to TRBJ1-2; the table's D call, TRBD1, has no DNA check behind it. TRBV21-1 is deemed a pseudogene. CDR3 length: 12 amino acids. This CDR3 reads CARKQQSYGYTF. The CDR3 DNA reads TGTGCCAGGAAACAGCAAAGCTATGGCTACACCTTC.

J is TRBJ2-5 and V is TRBV14, with 9 positions matching TRBD2. Germline V gene data show CDR1 as SGHDN and CDR2 as FVKESK. The CDR3 is 19 residues long. The J segment lost 2 bases and the V segment lost 4 bases, leaving 17 bases of the junction unmatched. CDR3 loop: CASSLRTLAGRGLQETQYF. DNA for the CDR3: TGTGCCAGCAGCCTGAGGACTCTAGCGGGGCGGGGTCTTCAAGAGACCCAGTACTTC.

V gene TRBV27 combines with J gene TRBJ1-5; 9 nucleotides align to TRBD1. The CDR3 runs to 16 residues. J was trimmed by 4 bases and V by 2 bases; bases with no gene match: 6. The V gene's germline CDR1 is MNHEY and CDR2 SMNVEV (reference sequence). CDR3 nucleotides: TGTGCCAGCAGTTTAGTTGGGACAGGGCATAATCAGCCCCAGCATTTT. Protein product: CASSLVGTGHNQPQHF.

This chain joins TRBV28 and TRBJ2-7; 14 bases line up with TRBD2. CDR3 length: 15 residues. V was pared by 4 bases and J by 12 bases, with 11 bases of the junction left unmatched. CDR1 MDHEN and CDR2 SYDVKM come from the germline V gene. The CDR3 is CASSSSGLAGGKVYF. CDR3 DNA: TGTGCCAGCAGTTCCTCCGGACTAGCGGGAGGAAAGGTGTACTTC.

DNA of the CDR3: TGTGCCAGCAATTACAGGGGTTCGGAGACCCAGTACTTC. Amino acids: CASNYRGSETQYF. This chain connects TRBV9 to TRBJ2-5; 7 bases are a match to TRBD1. CDR3 length: 13 amino acids. With V trimmed by 6 bases and J by 5 bases, 7 bases remained unmatched. Germline lookup yields CDR1 SGDLS and CDR2 YYNGEE.

The chain carries TRBV30 and TRBJ2-3; D is ambiguous. The V end was cut by 1 base, the J end by 1 base, with 9 bases between. The germline gives CDR1 GTSNPN, CDR2 SVGIG (reference sequence). CDR3 size: 14 residues. The CDR3 DNA follows: TGTGCCTGGAGTGACCCTCGGGGCACAGATACGCAGTATTTT. This codes for CAWSDPRGTDTQYF.

The gene calls are TRBV4-1 and TRBJ2-5, with a weak D call TRBD2 (6 bases). V lost 4 bases to trimming and J lost 2 bases, with 14 bases between them. This CDR3 is built from 15 residues. Germline CDR1 is MGHRA and CDR2 is YSYEKL. CDR3 region: CASSLGRDLQETQYF. In DNA form, the CDR3 reads TGCGCCAGCAGCCTTGGCCGGGACTTGCAAGAGACCCAGTACTTC.

This clone was picked up a small number of times. This chain links TRBV5-8 with TRBJ1-5; D is unresolved. Germline V CDR1 and CDR2: SGHTS, YDEGEE. There are 13 residues in the CDR3. V lost 2 bases, J lost 5 bases, and 8 bases lay in between. The CDR3 coding sequence is TGTGCCAGCAGCTTCAGGTCTGATCAGCCCCAGCATTTT. Residues: CASSFRSDQPQHF.

The chain uses TRBV7-8 and TRBJ1-6; TRBD1 agrees at 7 bases. CDR1 and CDR2 (germline): SGHVS, FQNEAQ. This CDR3 has 18 amino acids. J gave up 8 bases and V 2 bases, and 15 bases lay outside the gene matches. The CDR3 sequence is CASSLLPDLTGFDSPLHF. CDR3 sequence (DNA): TGTGCCAGCAGCTTACTCCCCGATCTGACAGGGTTTGATTCACCCCTCCACTTT.

The CDR3 DNA reads TGTGCCAGCAGTGCAAGCGGGACAGGGGCGAGTGGAGCTTTCTTT. Translation gives CASSASGTGASGAFF. The chain uses TRBV2 and TRBJ1-1; 10 bases align to TRBD1. The CDR3 length is 15 residues. The germline V gene has CDR1 SNHLY and CDR2 FYNNEI. Unmatched junction bases numbered 12, after V lost 4 bases and J lost 10 bases.

The rearrangement uses TRBV11-2 and TRBJ2-7; D possibly corresponds to TRBD2 (6 bases). The germline V and J ends were trimmed by 3 bases and 0 bases, with 12 bases remaining between them. Germline loops: CDR1 SGHAT, CDR2 FQNNGV. The CDR3 runs 15 residues. The CDR3 spells CASSLRGGNSYEQYF. CDR3 nucleotides: TGTGCCAGCAGCTTGAGGGGCGGGAACTCCTACGAGCAGTACTTC.